This T cell receptor (beta chain) was retrieved from a study of shared clonotypes between healthy human individuals. Method: immunoSEQ multiplex PCR; TCRdb's copy keeps in-frame clones and lacks some. Of approximately 240,000 clones in the sample, over 60% were seen once. Regarding the study as a whole: Among four donors, about 4.6% of naive CD4 clonotypes were found in common.

Turning to this clone: Its target is unknown. This specimen includes other DNA sequences encoding the same CDR3.

Germline V CDR1 and CDR2: MNHEY, SMNVEV (reference sequence). The junction had 9 bases not matched to a gene; V was cut back by 8 bases and J by 4 bases. The CDR3 loop spans 14 amino acids. The sequence came from a man aged 25-45 years in good health. The source material was memory CD4+ T cells sorted from blood. The subset was: CD45RA-negative fraction. V and J are TRBV27 and TRBJ2-7; 9 bases align to TRBD1. CDR3 sequence: CASSPGQGLYEQYF. The CDR3 DNA follows: TGTGCCAGCTCTCCGGGACAGGGCCTGTACGAGCAGTACTTC.